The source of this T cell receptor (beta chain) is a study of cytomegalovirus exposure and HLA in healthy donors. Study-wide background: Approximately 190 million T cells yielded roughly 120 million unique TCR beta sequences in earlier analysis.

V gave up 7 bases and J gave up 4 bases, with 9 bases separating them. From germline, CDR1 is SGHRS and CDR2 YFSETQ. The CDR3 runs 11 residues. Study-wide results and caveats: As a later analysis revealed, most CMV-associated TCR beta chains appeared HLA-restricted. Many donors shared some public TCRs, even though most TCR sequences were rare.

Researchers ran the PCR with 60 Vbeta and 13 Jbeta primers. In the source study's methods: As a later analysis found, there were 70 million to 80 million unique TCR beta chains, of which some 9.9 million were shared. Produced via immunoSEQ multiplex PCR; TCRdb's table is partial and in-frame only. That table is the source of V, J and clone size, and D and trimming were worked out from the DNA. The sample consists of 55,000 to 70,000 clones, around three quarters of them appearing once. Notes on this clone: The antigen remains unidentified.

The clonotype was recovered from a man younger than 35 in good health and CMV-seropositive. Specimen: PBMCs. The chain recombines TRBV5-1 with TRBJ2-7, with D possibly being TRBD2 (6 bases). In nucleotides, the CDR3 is TGCGCCAGCTCGGAGGGATACGAGCAGTACTTC. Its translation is CASSEGYEQYF.